The clone carrying this T cell receptor beta chain was seen more than once but under ten times. Its antigen is undetermined. Profiling relied on immunoSEQ multiplex PCR, and the TCRdb table lists in-frame clones only, not all of them. The data show around 420,000 clones, with over 75% seen just once and 3.6% held by the top ten. The record originates from a study of Ad26.COV2.S vaccination and SARS-CoV-2 variants. General study results and limits: Vaccinated individuals (as opposed to placebo recipients) had higher spike-specific TCR breadth.

The treatment here: 19 received Ad26.COV2.S at low or high dose, single or two shots; 5 received placebo; per-sample allocation not given. Samples analyzed were those drawn on day 63 after the first vaccine or placebo injection. The CDR3 loop spans 15 amino acids. Germline loops: CDR1 SGHAT, CDR2 FQDESV (reference sequence). V gave up 4 bases and J gave up 2 bases, with 12 bases separating them. The source was peripheral blood, collected in a trial of Ad26.COV2.S vaccine versus placebo. The rearrangement links TRBV11-1 to TRBJ2-1; tentative D call: TRBD2 (5 bases). The clonotype originates from a person between 18 and 60 years old who received the Ad26.COV2.S COVID-19 vaccine or a placebo. The CDR3 DNA follows: TGTGCCAGCAGCTCCGCCGGACTGGCCTACAATGAGCAGTTCTTC. Protein product: CASSSAGLAYNEQFF.